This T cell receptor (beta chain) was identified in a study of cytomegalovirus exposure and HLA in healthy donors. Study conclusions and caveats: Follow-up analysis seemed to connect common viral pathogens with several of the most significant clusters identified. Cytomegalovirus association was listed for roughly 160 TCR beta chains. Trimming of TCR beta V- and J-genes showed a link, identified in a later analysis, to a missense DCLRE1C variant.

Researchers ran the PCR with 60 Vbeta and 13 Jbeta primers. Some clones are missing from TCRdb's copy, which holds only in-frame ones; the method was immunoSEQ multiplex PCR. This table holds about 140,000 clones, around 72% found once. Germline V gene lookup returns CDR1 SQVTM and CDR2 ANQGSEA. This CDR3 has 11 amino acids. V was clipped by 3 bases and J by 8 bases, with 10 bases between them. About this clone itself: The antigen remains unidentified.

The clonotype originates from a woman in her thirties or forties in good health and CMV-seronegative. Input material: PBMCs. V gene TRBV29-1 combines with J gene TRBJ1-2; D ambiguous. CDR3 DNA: TGCAGCGTTGAGGTAATGGGCGGCTACACCTTC. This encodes CSVEVMGGYTF.